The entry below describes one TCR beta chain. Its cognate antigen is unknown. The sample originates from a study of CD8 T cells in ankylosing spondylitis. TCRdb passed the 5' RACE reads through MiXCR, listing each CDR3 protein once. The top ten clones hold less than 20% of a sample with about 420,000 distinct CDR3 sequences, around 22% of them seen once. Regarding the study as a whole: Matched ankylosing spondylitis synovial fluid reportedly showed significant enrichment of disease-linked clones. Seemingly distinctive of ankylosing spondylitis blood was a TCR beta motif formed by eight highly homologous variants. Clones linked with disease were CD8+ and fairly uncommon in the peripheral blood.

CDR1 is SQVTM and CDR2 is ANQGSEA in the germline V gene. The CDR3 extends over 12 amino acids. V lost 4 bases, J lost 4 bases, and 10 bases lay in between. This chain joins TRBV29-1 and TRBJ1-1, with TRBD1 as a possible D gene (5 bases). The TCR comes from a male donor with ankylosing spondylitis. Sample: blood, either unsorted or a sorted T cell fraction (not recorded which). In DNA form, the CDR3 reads TGCAGCGTTGTGTCAGGGACCACTGAAGCTTTCTTT. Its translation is CSVVSGTTEAFF.